Below are 27 T cell receptor beta chains sequenced from a single sample in a study of T cell repertoires in cytomegalovirus infection. TCRdb re-derived calls from the reads in MiXCR, one entry per CDR3 protein. The sample has about 830,000 distinct CDR3 sequences, approximately 32% seen once. For these receptors, no antigen is known. Material: cultured CD8+ T cells from PBMCs, obtained from culture after CMV antigen stimulation. These receptors originate from a human donor in good health (CMV status not recorded). Some clones in this sample may be carry-over from other donors' samples.

The rearrangement links TRBV7-9 to TRBJ2-5, with TRBD2 matching over 14 bases. V was pared by 4 bases and J by 3 bases, with 4 bases of the junction left unmatched. The germline V gene has CDR1 SEHNR and CDR2 FQNEAQ (reference sequence). CDR3 length: 16 residues. For the CDR3, the DNA is TGTGCCAGCAGCTCGGGACTAGCGGGGGCCGAAGAGACCCAGTACTTC. This sequence encodes CASSSGLAGAEETQYF.

This clonotype was seen a few times. The chain uses TRBV28 and TRBJ1-1, with D possibly being TRBD1 (5 bases). The length of the CDR3 is 12 residues. The V end was cut by 1 base, the J end by 10 bases, with 10 bases between. Germline V gene data show CDR1 as MDHEN and CDR2 as SYDVKM. The CDR3 DNA reads as TGTGCCAGCAGTTTATACGGGAGGGGAGCTTTCTTT. Protein product: CASSLYGRGAFF.

The chain uses TRBV27 and TRBJ2-3; no firm D call. The CDR3 extends over 13 amino acids. CDR1 and CDR2 from the germline V gene are MNHEY and SMNVEV (reference sequence). Deletions cut 1 base from V and 4 bases from J, with 6 bases between. The CDR3 protein is CASSLYHADTQYF. CDR3 sequence (DNA): TGTGCCAGCAGTTTATATCATGCAGATACGCAGTATTTT.

This chain uses TRBV5-6 with TRBJ2-7; possible D gene TRBD1, 5 bases. Trimming removed 3 bases from V and 6 bases from J, with 10 bases in between. The germline V gene encodes CDR1 SGHDT and CDR2 YYEEEE. This CDR3 comprises 12 residues. CDR3 nucleotides: TGTGCCAGCAGCTGGGGCACGGGCGAGCAGTACGTC. Its protein is CASSWGTGEQYV.

The CDR3 nucleotides read TGTGCCAGCAGTGAAGCGAAGAGAGAGCACACTGAAGCTTTCTTT. Its translation: CASSEAKREHTEAFF. This chain joins TRBV6-1 and TRBJ1-1, with D uncertain. CDR1 and CDR2 (germline): MNHNS, SASEGT. The CDR3 totals 15 residues. Deletions cut 0 bases from V and 3 bases from J, with 11 bases between.

This clonotype was counted a few times. The V call is TRBV7-6, the J call TRBJ2-3, with D maybe TRBD2 (7 bases). The length of the CDR3 is 17 residues. The germline V gene encodes CDR1 SGHVS and CDR2 FNYEAQ. Between the trimmed V and J ends, which lost 0 bases and 1 base, there was a span of 14 bases. Here the CDR3 reads CASSLARRGRGTDTQYF. The CDR3 coding sequence is TGTGCCAGCAGCTTAGCCCGGAGGGGGAGGGGCACAGATACGCAGTATTTT.

The chain has TRBV28 and TRBJ2-5; TRBD1 agrees at 10 bases. The CDR3 has 15 amino acids. CDR1 is MDHEN, CDR2 SYDVKM, per germline. V gave up 0 bases and J gave up 4 bases; unmatched junction bases: 2. In DNA, the CDR3 is TGTGCCAGCAGTTTATGGGGACAGGGGATAGAGACCCAGTACTTC. Its translation: CASSLWGQGIETQYF.

This clonotype was seen only a few times. The J gene is TRBJ2-1, the V gene TRBV2; 8 bases fit TRBD2. After removal of 7 bases from V and 6 bases from J, the junction contained 2 bases not matched to a gene. The length of the CDR3 is 12 residues. Germline CDR1 and CDR2: SNHLY and FYNNEI. In nucleotides, the CDR3 is TGTGCCAGCATCCGGGGGGGCAATGAGCAGTTCTTC. It specifies CASIRGGNEQFF.

The sample holds a few counts of this clonotype. The chain uses TRBV4-1 and TRBJ2-7; no clear D gene. The V gene's germline CDR1 is MGHRA and CDR2 YSYEKL. The CDR3 has 15 residues. The ends were cut back, 0 bases at V and 3 bases at J, with 12 bases in the middle. CDR3 in amino acids: CASSQDRLGYYEQYF. The CDR3 bases are TGCGCCAGCAGCCAAGATCGTCTAGGGTACTACGAGCAGTACTTC.

This clonotype was detected only a few times. The genes are TRBV7-6 and TRBJ2-2; D is ambiguous. CDR3 size: 14 residues. V was clipped by 4 bases and J by 0 bases, with 6 bases between them. Looked up from germline, CDR1 is SGHVS and CDR2 is FNYEAQ. CDR3 sequence reads: CASSSRTNTGELFF. DNA of the CDR3: TGTGCCAGCAGCTCCCGTACGAACACCGGGGAGCTGTTTTTT.

This clonotype was found a few times. The chain has TRBV4-1 and TRBJ2-5, with TRBD2 matching 9 bases. The germline CDR1 and CDR2 sequences are MGHRA and YSYEKL. V was clipped by 1 base and J by 2 bases; unmatched bases: 14. The CDR3 is 19 amino acids. CDR3 nucleotide sequence: TGCGCCAGCAGCCAAGGAATTTCGGTCGGTAGCGGGGGACAAGAGACCCAGTACTTC. Protein product: CASSQGISVGSGGQETQYF.

The chain has TRBV6-1 and TRBJ2-7, with D tentatively TRBD1 (5 bases). Trimming cost V 1 base and J 2 bases, with 9 bases left between them. The CDR3 totals 14 residues. Per the germline V gene, CDR1 is MNHNS and CDR2 is SASEGT. In nucleotides, the CDR3 is TGTGCCAGCAGTGAAGGGCAGGGTACCTACGAGCAGTACGTC. Translation: CASSEGQGTYEQYV.

The J gene is TRBJ2-4, the V gene TRBV6-5; D may be TRBD1 (6 bases). Germline V gene data show CDR1 as MNHEY and CDR2 as SVGAGI. Between the trimmed V and J ends, which lost 5 bases and 1 base, there was a span of 15 bases. This CDR3 has 16 amino acids. The CDR3 spells CASSNWTEVAKNIQYF. The CDR3 nucleotides are TGTGCCAGCAGTAACTGGACAGAGGTGGCCAAAAACATTCAGTACTTC.

A word on this clonotype: A read error is possible here, since a much larger clone lies one base away. V usage is TRBV7-6 and J usage is TRBJ2-3; 9 nucleotides match TRBD2. The germline CDR1 and CDR2 sequences are SGHVS and FNYEAQ. This CDR3 has 15 amino acids. CDR3 DNA: TGTGTCAGCAGCTTATCGGGACTAGCTACAGATACGCAGTATTTT. It codes for CVSSLSGLATDTQYF.

V and J are TRBV23-1 and TRBJ2-2; TRBD1 or TRBD2 may be the D gene (5 bases each). TRBV23-1 falls under the ORF class, with uncertain function. The CDR3 contains 18 residues. The ends were cut back, 0 bases at V and 6 bases at J, with 20 bases in the middle. The CDR3 DNA follows: TGCGCCAGCAGTCAATCTCCTACCCCGGGGACGGGTCCCGGGGAGCTGTTTTTT. It specifies CASSQSPTPGTGPGELFF.

In this sample, this clonotype turned up many times. The rearrangement uses TRBV7-9 and TRBJ1-1; possibly TRBD1 for D (6 bases). Per germline, CDR1 SEHNR and CDR2 FQNEAQ (reference sequence). V was cut by 3 bases and J by 2 bases, with 13 bases left in between. This CDR3 comprises 15 residues. The CDR3 nucleotides are TGTGCCAGCAGCTTGGTTGGGGGCCATAACACTGAAGCTTTCTTT. Translating it yields CASSLVGGHNTEAFF.

This clonotype appeared many times. This chain joins TRBV7-6 and TRBJ1-1, with 7 nucleotides matching TRBD1. V lost 0 bases, J lost 7 bases, and 2 bases stayed unmatched. This CDR3 region has 13 residues. Germline lookup yields CDR1 SGHVS and CDR2 FNYEAQ. This chain's CDR3 is CASSLATGVEAFF. The CDR3 region has the DNA TGTGCCAGCAGCTTAGCCACAGGGGTTGAAGCTTTCTTT.

There are a few counts of this clonotype. The chain joins TRBV28 to TRBJ1-5, with 9 bases identical to TRBD1. The CDR3 covers 16 residues. Germline CDR1 is MDHEN and CDR2 is SYDVKM. V lost 6 bases and J lost 1; bases outside the gene matches: 7. The CDR3 sequence: CASRPSGTGSNQPQHF. CDR3 in DNA: TGTGCCAGCAGACCTTCCGGGACAGGGAGCAATCAGCCCCAGCATTTT.

This chain links TRBV4-1 with TRBJ2-2; 8 nucleotides line up with TRBD2. Germline CDR1 is MGHRA and CDR2 is YSYEKL. This CDR3 has 16 residues. The V segment lost 4 bases and the J segment 5 bases; nucleotides outside the gene matches: 9. CDR3 amino acids: CASSPSSGGGTGELFF. CDR3 nucleotide sequence: TGCGCCAGCAGCCCCAGCAGCGGGGGAGGGACCGGGGAGCTGTTTTTT.

This clonotype was counted only a few times. V usage is TRBV10-3 and J usage is TRBJ2-3; D is undetermined. Germline CDR1 and CDR2: ENHRY and SYGVKD. V lost 2 bases, J lost 2 bases, and 8 bases lay in between. The CDR3 loop spans 14 amino acids. CDR3 amino acids: CAISELDPTDTQYF. The CDR3 region has the DNA TGTGCCATCAGTGAGCTTGACCCCACAGATACGCAGTATTTT.

This clonotype was seen more than once but under ten times. The CDR3 spells CASSLVSGGLEETQYF. As DNA, the CDR3 is TGTGCCAGCAGCTTGGTTAGCGGGGGGTTAGAGGAGACCCAGTACTTC. V gene TRBV5-4 combines with J gene TRBJ2-5, with 10 positions matching TRBD2. This CDR3 is built from 16 residues. V gave up 0 bases and J gave up 5 bases; unmatched junction bases: 7. The V gene's germline CDR1 is SGHNT and CDR2 YYREEE (reference sequence).

The chain joins TRBV6-6 to TRBJ2-1; TRBD1 agrees at 11 bases. Trimming removed 2 bases from V and 6 bases from J; junction bases left unmatched: 9. Germline values: CDR1 MNHNY, CDR2 SVGAGI (reference sequence). The CDR3 has 17 amino acids. CDR3 in DNA: TGTGCCAGCAGTTACGTTCGAGGACAGGGGGCAAGCAATGAGCAGTTCTTC. Protein: CASSYVRGQGASNEQFF.

This clonotype occurred a few times. The chain carries TRBV20-1 and TRBJ2-1; 12 bases are shared with TRBD2. The CDR3 sequence is 18 residues long. Germline V gene sequence: CDR1 DFQATT, CDR2 SNEGSKA (reference sequence). The J segment lost 9 bases and the V segment lost 1 base, leaving 16 bases of the junction unmatched. CDR3 bases: TGCAGTGCTAGAGCCTCTAGCGGGGGGGCCGTTTTTTTGGGTGAGCAGTTCTTC. Translation: CSARASSGGAVFLGEQFF.

This clonotype was counted between two and nine times. This chain links TRBV19 with TRBJ2-1, with 11 bases lining up with TRBD2. The CDR3 extends over 15 amino acids. With V trimmed by 1 base and J by 9 bases, 5 bases remained unmatched. CDR1 is LNHDA, CDR2 SQIVND, per germline (reference sequence). CDR3 bases: TGTGCCAGTAGTATAGGCCTAGCGGGGGGAATTGAGCAGTTCTTC. It translates to CASSIGLAGGIEQFF.

In the case of this clonotype: This may come from a read error, since a much larger clone is one base off. The CDR3: CANSGEVTRSFF. The CDR3 DNA follows: TGTGCCAACAGTGGGGAGGTGACCCGATCTTTCTTT. This chain links TRBV2 with TRBJ1-1; no clear D. Germline CDR1 and CDR2: SNHLY and FYNNEI. This CDR3 is built from 12 residues.

This clonotype has a handful of counts. This chain joins TRBV6-5 and TRBJ1-6; unclear D gene. The CDR3 is 15 residues long. V lost 0 bases, J lost 7 bases, and 10 bases lay in between. The germline CDR1 and CDR2 sequences are MNHEY and SVGAGI. The CDR3 here is CASSYSNPLNSPLHF. The CDR3, as DNA: TGTGCCAGCAGTTACTCGAATCCCCTGAATTCACCCCTCCACTTT.

This chain connects TRBV25-1 to TRBJ1-2; possibly TRBD1 for D (6 bases). This CDR3 is 13 amino acids long. Trimming removed 7 bases from V and 1 base from J, with 10 bases in between. Germline CDR1 MGHDK, CDR2 SYGVNS. Here the CDR3 reads CASTWDNNYGYTF. The CDR3 bases are TGTGCCAGCACCTGGGACAATAACTATGGCTACACCTTC.